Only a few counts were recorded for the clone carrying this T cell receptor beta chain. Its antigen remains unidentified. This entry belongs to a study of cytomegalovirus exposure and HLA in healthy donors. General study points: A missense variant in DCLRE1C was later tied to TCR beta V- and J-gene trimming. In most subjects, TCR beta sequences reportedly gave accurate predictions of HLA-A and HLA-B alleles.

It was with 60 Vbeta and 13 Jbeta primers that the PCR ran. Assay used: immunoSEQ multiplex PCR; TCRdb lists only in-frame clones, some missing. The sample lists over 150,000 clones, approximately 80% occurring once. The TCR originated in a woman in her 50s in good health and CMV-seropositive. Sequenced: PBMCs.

CDR3 sequence (DNA): TGTGCCAGCAGTCGACTAGCGGATGGGGCCTACGAGCAGTACTTC. This gives the protein CASSRLADGAYEQYF. The V and J genes are TRBV6-1 and TRBJ2-7; 9 positions match TRBD2. CDR3 length: 15 amino acids. V gave up 5 bases and J gave up 2 bases; unmatched junction bases: 7. Germline CDR1 and CDR2: MNHNS and SASEGT.